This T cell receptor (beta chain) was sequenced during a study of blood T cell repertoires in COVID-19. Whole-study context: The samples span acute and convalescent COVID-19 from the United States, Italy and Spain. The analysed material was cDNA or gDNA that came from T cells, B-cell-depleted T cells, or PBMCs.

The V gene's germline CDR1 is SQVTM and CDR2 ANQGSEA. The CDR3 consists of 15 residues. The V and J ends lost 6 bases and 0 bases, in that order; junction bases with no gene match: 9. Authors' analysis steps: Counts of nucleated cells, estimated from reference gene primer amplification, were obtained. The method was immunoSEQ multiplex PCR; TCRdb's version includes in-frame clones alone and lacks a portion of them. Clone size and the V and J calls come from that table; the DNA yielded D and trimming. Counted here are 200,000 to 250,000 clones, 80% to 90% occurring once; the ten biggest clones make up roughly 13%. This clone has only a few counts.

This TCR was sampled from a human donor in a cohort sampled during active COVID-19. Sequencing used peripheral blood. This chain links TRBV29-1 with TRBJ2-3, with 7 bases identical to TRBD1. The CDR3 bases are TGCAGCGTAACCACAGGGGCACATAGCACAGATACGCAGTATTTT. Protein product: CSVTTGAHSTDTQYF.